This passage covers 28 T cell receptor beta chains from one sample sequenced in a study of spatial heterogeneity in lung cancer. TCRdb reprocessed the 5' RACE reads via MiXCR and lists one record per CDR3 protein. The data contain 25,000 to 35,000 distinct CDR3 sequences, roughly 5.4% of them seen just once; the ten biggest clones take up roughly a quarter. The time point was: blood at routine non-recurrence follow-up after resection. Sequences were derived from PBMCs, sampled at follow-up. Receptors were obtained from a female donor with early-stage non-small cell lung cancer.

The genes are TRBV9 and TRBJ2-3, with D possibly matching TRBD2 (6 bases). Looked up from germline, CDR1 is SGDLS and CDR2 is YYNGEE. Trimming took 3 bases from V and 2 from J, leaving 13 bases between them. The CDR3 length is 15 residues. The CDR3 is CASSASAFDTDTQYF. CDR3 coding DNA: TGTGCCAGCAGCGCTAGCGCCTTCGACACAGATACGCAGTATTTT.

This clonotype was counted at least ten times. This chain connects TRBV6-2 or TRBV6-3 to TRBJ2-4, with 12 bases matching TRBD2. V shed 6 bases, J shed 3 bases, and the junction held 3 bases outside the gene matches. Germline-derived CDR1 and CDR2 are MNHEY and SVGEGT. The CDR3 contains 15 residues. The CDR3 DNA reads TGTGCCAGCAGGACTAGCGGGAGTTACAAAAACATTCAGTACTTC. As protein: CASRTSGSYKNIQYF.

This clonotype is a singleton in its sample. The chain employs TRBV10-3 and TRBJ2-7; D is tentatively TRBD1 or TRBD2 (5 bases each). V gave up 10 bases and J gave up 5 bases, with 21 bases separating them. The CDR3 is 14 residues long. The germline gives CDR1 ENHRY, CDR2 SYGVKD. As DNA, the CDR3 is TGTGCCAACTCTGGGGGAGATGGCCCCAACGAGCAGTACTTC. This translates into CANSGGDGPNEQYF.

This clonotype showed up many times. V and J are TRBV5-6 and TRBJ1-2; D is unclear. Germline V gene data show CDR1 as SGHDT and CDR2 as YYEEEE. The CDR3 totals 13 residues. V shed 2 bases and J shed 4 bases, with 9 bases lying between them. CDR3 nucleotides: TGTGCCAGCAGCTTCGGACGGCCCTATGGCTACACCTTC. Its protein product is CASSFGRPYGYTF.

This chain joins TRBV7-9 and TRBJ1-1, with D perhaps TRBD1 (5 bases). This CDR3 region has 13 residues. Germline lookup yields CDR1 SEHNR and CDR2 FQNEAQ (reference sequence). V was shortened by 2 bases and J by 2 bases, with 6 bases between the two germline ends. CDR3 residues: CASSLRDNTEAFF. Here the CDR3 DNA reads TGTGCCAGCAGCTTAAGGGACAACACTGAAGCTTTCTTT.

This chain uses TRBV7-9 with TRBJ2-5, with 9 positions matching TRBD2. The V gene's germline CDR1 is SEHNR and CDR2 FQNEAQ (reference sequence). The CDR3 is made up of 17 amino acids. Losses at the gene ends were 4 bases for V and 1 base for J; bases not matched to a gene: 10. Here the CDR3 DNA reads TGTGCCAGCAGCTACCGACTAGCGGTGGGGCTCCAAGAGACCCAGTACTTC. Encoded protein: CASSYRLAVGLQETQYF.

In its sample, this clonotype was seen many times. The CDR3 loop reads CAIRSDEHYNEQFF. CDR3 sequence (DNA): TGTGCCATCAGGAGCGACGAGCACTACAATGAGCAGTTCTTC. This rearrangement joins TRBV10-3 to TRBJ2-1; D is undetermined. This CDR3 contains 14 residues. V was pared by 6 bases and J by 3 bases, with 12 bases between. Germline V lookup: CDR1 ENHRY, CDR2 SYGVKD.

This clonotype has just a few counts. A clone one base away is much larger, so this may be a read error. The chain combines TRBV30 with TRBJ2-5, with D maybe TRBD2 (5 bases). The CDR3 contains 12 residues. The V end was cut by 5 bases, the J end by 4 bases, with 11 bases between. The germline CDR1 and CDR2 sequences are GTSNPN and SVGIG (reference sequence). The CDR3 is CAWGIGRETQYF. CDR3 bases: TGTGCCTGGGGGATAGGGAGAGAGACCCAGTACTTC.

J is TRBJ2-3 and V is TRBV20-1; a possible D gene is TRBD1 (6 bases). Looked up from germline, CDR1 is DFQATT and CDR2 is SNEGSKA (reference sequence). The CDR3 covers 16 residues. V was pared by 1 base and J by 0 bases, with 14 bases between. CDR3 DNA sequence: TGCAGTGCTAGAGGAGGTGACGGGACAAGCACAGATACGCAGTATTTT. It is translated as CSARGGDGTSTDTQYF.

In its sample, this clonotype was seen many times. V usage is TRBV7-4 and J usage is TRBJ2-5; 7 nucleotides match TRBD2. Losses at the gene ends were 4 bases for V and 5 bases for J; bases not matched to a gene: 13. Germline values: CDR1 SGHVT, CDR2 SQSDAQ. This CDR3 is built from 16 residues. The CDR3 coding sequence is TGTGCCAGCAGCTCCAAGTCAGCGGGAAGAGGTGAGACCCAGTACTTC. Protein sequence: CASSSKSAGRGETQYF.

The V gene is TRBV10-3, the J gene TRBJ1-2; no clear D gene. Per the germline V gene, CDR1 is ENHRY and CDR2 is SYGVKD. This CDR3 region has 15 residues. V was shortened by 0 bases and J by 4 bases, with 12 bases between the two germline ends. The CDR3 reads CAISESSGYGYGYTF. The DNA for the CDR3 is TGTGCCATCAGTGAGTCATCGGGCTACGGCTATGGCTACACCTTC.

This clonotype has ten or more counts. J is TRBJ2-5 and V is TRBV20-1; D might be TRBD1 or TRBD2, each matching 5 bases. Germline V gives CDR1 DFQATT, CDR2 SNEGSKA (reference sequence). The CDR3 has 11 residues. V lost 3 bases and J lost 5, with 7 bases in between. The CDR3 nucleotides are TGCAGTGCTAGGGGGACGGAGACCCAGTACTTC. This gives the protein CSARGTETQYF.

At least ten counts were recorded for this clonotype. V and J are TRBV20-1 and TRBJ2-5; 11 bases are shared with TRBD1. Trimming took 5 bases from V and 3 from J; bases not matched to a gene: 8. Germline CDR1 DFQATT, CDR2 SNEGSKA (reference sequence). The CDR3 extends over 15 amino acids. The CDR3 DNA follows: TGCAGTGCTTTAGCTGGGACAGGGGGTAAAGAGACCCAGTACTTC. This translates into CSALAGTGGKETQYF.

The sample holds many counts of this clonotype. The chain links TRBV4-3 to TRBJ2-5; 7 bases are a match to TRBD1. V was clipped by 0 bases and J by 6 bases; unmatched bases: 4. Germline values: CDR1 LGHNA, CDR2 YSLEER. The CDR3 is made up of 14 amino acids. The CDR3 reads CASSQDTGAQTQYF. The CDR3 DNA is TGCGCCAGCAGCCAAGATACAGGGGCGCAGACCCAGTACTTC.

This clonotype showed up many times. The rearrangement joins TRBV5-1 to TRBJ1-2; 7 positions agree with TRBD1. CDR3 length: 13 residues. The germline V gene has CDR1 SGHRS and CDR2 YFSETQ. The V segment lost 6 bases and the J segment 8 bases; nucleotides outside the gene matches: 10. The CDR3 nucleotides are TGCGCCAGCAACGATGACAGGGCGGGCGGCTACACCTTC. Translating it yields CASNDDRAGGYTF.

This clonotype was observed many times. The CDR3 coding sequence is TGCGCCAGCGGAAACAGGGGGCCTAACTATGGCTACACCTTC. Protein sequence: CASGNRGPNYGYTF. The chain joins TRBV10-2 to TRBJ1-2; 9 bases fit TRBD1. Per the germline V gene, CDR1 is WSHSY and CDR2 is SAAADI. With 8 bases clipped from V and 0 bases from J, the junction kept 4 bases outside the gene matches. The CDR3 is 14 amino acids.

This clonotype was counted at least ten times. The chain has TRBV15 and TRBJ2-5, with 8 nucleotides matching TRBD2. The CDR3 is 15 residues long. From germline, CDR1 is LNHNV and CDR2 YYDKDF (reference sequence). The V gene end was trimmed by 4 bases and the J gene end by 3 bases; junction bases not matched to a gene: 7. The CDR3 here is CATSMGAGAEETQYF. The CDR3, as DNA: TGTGCCACCAGCATGGGAGCGGGAGCGGAAGAGACCCAGTACTTC.

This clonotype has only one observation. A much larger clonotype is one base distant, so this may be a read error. The CDR3 region is CASSQEGRALGADTQYF. CDR3 bases: TGTGCCAGCAGCCAAGAAGGTCGCGCATTAGGGGCAGATACGCAGTATTTT. This chain connects TRBV3-1 to TRBJ2-3; D might be TRBD1 (5 bases). V lost 0 bases and J lost 4, with 17 bases in between. The germline gives CDR1 LGHDT, CDR2 YNNKEL (reference sequence). This CDR3 spans 17 amino acids.

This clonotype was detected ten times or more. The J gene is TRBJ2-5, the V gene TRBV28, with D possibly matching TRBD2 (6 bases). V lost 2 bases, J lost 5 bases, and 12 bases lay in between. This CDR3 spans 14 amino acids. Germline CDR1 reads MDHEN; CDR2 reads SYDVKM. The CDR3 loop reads CASSLVGLAETQYF. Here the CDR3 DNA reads TGTGCCAGCAGTTTAGTAGGCCTAGCGGAGACCCAGTACTTC.

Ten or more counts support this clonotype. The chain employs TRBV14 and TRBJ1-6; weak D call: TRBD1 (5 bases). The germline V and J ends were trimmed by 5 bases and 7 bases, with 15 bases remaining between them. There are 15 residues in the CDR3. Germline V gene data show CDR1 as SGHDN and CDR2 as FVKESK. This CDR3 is CASSRTGGGNSPLHF. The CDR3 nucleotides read TGTGCCAGCAGCAGAACCGGCGGGGGGAATTCACCCCTCCACTTT.

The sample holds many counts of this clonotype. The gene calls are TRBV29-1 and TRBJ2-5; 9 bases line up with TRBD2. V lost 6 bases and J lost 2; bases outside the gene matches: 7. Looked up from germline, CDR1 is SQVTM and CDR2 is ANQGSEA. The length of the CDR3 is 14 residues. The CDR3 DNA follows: TGCAGCGTCCTTAGCGGGAGTTCACAAGAGACCCAGTACTTC. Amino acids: CSVLSGSSQETQYF.

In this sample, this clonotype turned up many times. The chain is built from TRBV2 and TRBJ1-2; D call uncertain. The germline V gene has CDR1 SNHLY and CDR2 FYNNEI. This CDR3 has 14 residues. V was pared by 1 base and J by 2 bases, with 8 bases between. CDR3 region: CASSEEELNYGYTF. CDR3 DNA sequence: TGTGCCAGCAGTGAAGAGGAGCTCAACTATGGCTACACCTTC.

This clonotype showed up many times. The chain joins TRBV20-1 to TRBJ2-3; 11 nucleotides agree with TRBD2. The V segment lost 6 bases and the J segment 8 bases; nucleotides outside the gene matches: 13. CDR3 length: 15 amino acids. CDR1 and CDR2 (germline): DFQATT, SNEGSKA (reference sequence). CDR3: CSARILAGELGTQYF. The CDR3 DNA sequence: TGCAGTGCCAGAATACTAGCGGGGGAGCTGGGTACGCAGTATTTT.

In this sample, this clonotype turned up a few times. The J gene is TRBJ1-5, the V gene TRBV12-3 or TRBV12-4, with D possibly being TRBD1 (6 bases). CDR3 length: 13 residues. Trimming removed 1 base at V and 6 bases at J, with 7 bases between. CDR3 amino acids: CASSLDRVQPQHF. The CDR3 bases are TGTGCCAGCAGTTTAGACAGGGTTCAGCCCCAGCATTTT.

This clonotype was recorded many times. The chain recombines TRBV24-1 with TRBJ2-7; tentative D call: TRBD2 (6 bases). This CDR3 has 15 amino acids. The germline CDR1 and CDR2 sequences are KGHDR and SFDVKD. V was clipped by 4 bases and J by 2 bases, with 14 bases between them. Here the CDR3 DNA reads TGTGCCACCAGTGACGGAGGGGCCTTGGCCTACGAGCAGTACTTC. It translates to CATSDGGALAYEQYF.

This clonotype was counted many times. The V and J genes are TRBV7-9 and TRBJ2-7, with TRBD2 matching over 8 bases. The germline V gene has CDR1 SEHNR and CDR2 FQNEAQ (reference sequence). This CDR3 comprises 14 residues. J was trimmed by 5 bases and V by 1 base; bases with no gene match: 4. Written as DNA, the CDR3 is TGTGCCAGCAGCTTAGGGCTAGCGGGCCACGAGCAGTACTTC. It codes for CASSLGLAGHEQYF.

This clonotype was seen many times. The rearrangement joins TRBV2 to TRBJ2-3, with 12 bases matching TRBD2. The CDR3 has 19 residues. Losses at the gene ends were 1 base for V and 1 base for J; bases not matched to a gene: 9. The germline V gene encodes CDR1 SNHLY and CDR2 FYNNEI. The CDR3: CASSEGSGTSGLRTDTQYF. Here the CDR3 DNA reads TGTGCCAGCAGTGAAGGATCCGGGACTAGCGGGTTACGCACAGATACGCAGTATTTT.

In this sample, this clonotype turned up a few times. CDR3 DNA: TGCAGTGCTAGACCCCAGGGGGCAGCGGGGGGCTACACCTTC. Its translation is CSARPQGAAGGYTF. The rearrangement uses TRBV20-1 and TRBJ1-2; 8 positions agree with TRBD1. Trimming cost V 2 bases and J 8 bases; bases outside gene matches: 10. The germline V gene encodes CDR1 DFQATT and CDR2 SNEGSKA (reference sequence). The CDR3 consists of 14 residues.